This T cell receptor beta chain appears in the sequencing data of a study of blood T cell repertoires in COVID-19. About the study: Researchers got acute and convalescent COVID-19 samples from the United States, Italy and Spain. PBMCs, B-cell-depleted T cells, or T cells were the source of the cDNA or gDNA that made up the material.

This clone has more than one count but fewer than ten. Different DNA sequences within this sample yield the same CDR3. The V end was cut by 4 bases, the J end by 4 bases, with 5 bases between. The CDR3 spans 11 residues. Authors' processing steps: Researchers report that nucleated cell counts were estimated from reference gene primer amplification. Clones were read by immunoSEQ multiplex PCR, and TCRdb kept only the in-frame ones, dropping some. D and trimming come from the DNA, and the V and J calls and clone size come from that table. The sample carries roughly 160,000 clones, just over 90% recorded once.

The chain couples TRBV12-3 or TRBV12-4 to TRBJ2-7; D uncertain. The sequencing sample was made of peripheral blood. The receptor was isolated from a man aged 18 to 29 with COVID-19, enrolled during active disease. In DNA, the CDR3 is TGTGCCAGCAGTTATAATTACGAGCAGTACTTC. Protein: CASSYNYEQYF.